The entry below gives a single TCR beta chain sequence along with its context. This entry belongs to a study of blood T cell repertoires in COVID-19. Study-wide context: Samples representing acute and convalescent COVID-19 were sourced from the United States, Italy and Spain.

V lost 4 bases and J 8 bases, leaving 14 bases between the germline ends. CDR3 length: 14 residues. CDR1 is LGHDT, CDR2 YNNKEL, per germline (reference sequence). Sequenced by immunoSEQ multiplex PCR; TCRdb stores in-frame clones only, minus some. The profile shows 400,000 or so clones, around 89% of them singletons. The chain couples TRBV3-1 (or the pseudogene TRBV3-2) to TRBJ1-4; no clear D gene. The clonotype was recovered from a man younger than 45 who had recovered from COVID-19. Sequences were obtained from PBMCs or T cells enriched from blood (not recorded which). The CDR3 here is CASSPRSFEEKLFF. CDR3 coding DNA: TGTGCCAGCAGCCCAAGATCCTTCGAGGAAAAACTGTTTTTT.